This is a list of T cell receptor beta chains from one sample in a study of cytomegalovirus exposure and HLA in healthy donors. The method was immunoSEQ multiplex PCR; TCRdb's version includes in-frame clones alone and lacks a portion of them. This listing includes around 75,000 clones. The sample consisted of PBMCs. The receptors were gathered from a man aged 50 to 59 in good health and CMV-seropositive. Both conserved end residues are part of each CDR3. A D gene is named only where the DNA matches it firmly.

>TRBV2|TRBJ2-5|TRBD2
CASSLPGLAGQAEETQYF
TGTGCCAGCAGCCTACCGGGACTAGCGGGTCAAGCGGAGGAGACCCAGTACTTC
>TRBV19|TRBJ1-2|.
CASSPRGRFYSYTF
TGTGCCAGTAGTCCAAGGGGCCGGTTCTACAGCTACACCTTC
>TRBV6-1|TRBJ2-7|TRBD1
CASTSDRATSYEQYF
TGTGCCAGCACCTCAGACAGGGCTACCTCCTACGAGCAGTACTTC
>TRBV5-5|TRBJ2-7|TRBD2
CASSSGATSGYEQYF
TGTGCCAGCAGCTCAGGGGCGACTAGCGGATACGAGCAGTACTTC
>TRBV5-6|TRBJ1-2|.
CASSPTGTEVYGYTF
TGTGCCAGCAGCCCAACAGGGACGGAAGTCTATGGCTACACCTTC
>TRBV29-1|TRBJ1-6|.
CSVQGDNSPLHF
TGCAGCGTACAGGGAGACAATTCACCCCTCCACTTT
>TRBV30|TRBJ2-1|TRBD2
CAWTPPGLAGVGEQFF
TGTGCCTGGACTCCCCCGGGACTAGCGGGGGTAGGAGAGCAGTTCTTC
>TRBV19|TRBJ2-3|TRBD2
CDPSKLEGLAVSTDTQYF
TGTGACCCTAGTAAGTTGGAGGGTCTAGCGGTTAGCACAGATACGCAGTATTTT
>TRBV30|TRBJ1-1|.
CAWSVRVVNTEAFF
TGTGCCTGGAGTGTACGGGTCGTGAACACTGAAGCTTTCTTT
>TRBV27|TRBJ1-1|.
CASSSVYTEAFF
TGTGCCAGCAGTTCGGTATATACTGAAGCTTTCTTT
>TRBV7-2|TRBJ2-1|TRBD2
CASSSRGDEQFF
TGTGCCAGCAGCTCCCGGGGGGATGAGCAGTTCTTC
>TRBV5-6|TRBJ2-3|TRBD2
CASSVFLAGLSTDTQYF
TGTGCCAGCAGCGTATTTCTAGCGGGGCTTAGCACAGATACGCAGTATTTT
>TRBV18|TRBJ1-4|TRBD1
CASSRSGTGDHATNEKLFF
TGTGCCAGCTCTCGTTCCGGGACAGGAGACCATGCAACTAATGAAAAACTGTTTTTT
>TRBV5-4|TRBJ2-2|TRBD2
CASSLDGLAAGELFF
TGTGCCAGCAGCTTGGATGGACTAGCAGCCGGGGAGCTGTTTTTT
>TRBV27|TRBJ2-5|.
CASSHFPQETQYF
TGTGCCAGCAGCCACTTCCCCCAAGAGACCCAGTACTTC
>TRBV10-3|TRBJ1-4|.
CAIREGEDEKLFF
TGTGCCATCAGGGAAGGGGAGGATGAAAAACTGTTTTTT
>TRBV18|TRBJ2-1|TRBD2
CASSPPTSGRSYNEQFF
TGTGCCAGCTCACCACCGACTAGCGGGAGATCCTACAATGAGCAGTTCTTC
>TRBV2|TRBJ1-3|.
CASSWTVSGNTIYF
TGTGCCAGCAGTTGGACTGTCTCTGGAAACACCATATATTTT
>TRBV5-6|TRBJ1-5|.
CASSLNWDNSNQPQHF
TGTGCCAGCAGCTTGAATTGGGACAATAGCAATCAGCCCCAGCATTTT
>TRBV7-2|TRBJ2-2|.
CASSLGAGTGELFF
TGTGCCAGCAGCTTAGGGGCAGGGACCGGGGAGCTGTTTTTT
>TRBV19|TRBJ2-3|TRBD2
CANSKLEGLAVSTDTQYF
TGTGCTAATAGCAAGTTGGAGGGTCTAGCGGTTAGCACAGATACGCAGTATTTT
>TRBV5-6|TRBJ1-5|.
CASSSSRTGVSNQPQHF
TGTGCCAGCAGCTCCTCACGTACAGGAGTAAGCAATCAGCCCCAGCATTTT
>TRBV4-1|TRBJ1-1|.
CASSQDDRLNTEAFF
TGCGCCAGCAGCCAAGATGACAGATTAAACACTGAAGCTTTCTTT
>TRBV9|TRBJ2-1|TRBD2
CASSVGSGGPNEQFF
TGTGCCAGCAGCGTGGGGAGCGGGGGTCCCAATGAGCAGTTCTTC
>TRBV18|TRBJ2-3|.
CASSLTPTDTQYF
TGTGCCAGCTCTCTAACTCCCACAGATACGCAGTATTTT
>TRBV11-2|TRBJ2-5|TRBD2
CASSSSSGGGETQYF
TGTGCCAGCAGTTCCTCTAGCGGGGGGGGAGAGACCCAGTACTTC
>TRBV19|TRBJ1-4|.
CASSIGGEEKLFF
TGTGCCAGTAGTATAGGGGGGGAAGAAAAACTGTTTTTT
>TRBV5-4|TRBJ2-4|TRBD1
CASSSLTGVSENIQYF
TGTGCCAGCAGCTCCCTGACAGGGGTGTCAGAAAACATTCAGTACTTC
>TRBV7-2|TRBJ1-2|TRBD1
CASSLNPGQGATGYTF
TGTGCCAGCAGCTTAAACCCGGGACAGGGGGCGACTGGCTACACCTTC
>TRBV6-4|TRBJ2-3|.
CASSRASRDTQYF
TGTGCCAGCAGTCGAGCAAGCCGGGATACGCAGTATTTT
>TRBV7-9|TRBJ2-7|.
CASSSADYEQYF
TGTGCCAGCAGCTCTGCAGACTACGAGCAGTACTTC
>TRBV14|TRBJ1-2|.
CASSQEIMQSYGYTF
TGTGCCAGCAGCCAAGAGATTATGCAGTCCTATGGCTACACCTTC
>TRBV29-1|TRBJ2-1|TRBD2
CSVGLAGPNEQFF
TGCAGCGTTGGACTAGCGGGTCCCAATGAGCAGTTCTTC
>TRBV18|TRBJ1-5|TRBD1
CASSPPRGLQPQHF
TGTGCCAGCTCACCCCCGAGGGGGCTCCAGCCCCAGCATTTT
>TRBV19|TRBJ1-2|TRBD1
CASSPSRKGATEGYTF
TGTGCCAGTAGTCCCTCCCGAAAGGGGGCGACGGAGGGCTACACCTTC
>TRBV20-1|TRBJ1-5|.
CSAGEGQPQHF
TGCAGTGCGGGAGAGGGTCAGCCCCAGCATTTT
>TRBV19|TRBJ2-1|.
CASTLYNEQFF
TGTGCCAGTACACTGTACAATGAGCAGTTCTTC
>TRBV7-9|TRBJ2-2|TRBD1
CASSLGQGFSGEELFF
TGTGCCAGCAGCTTAGGACAGGGGTTTTCAGGCGAGGAGCTGTTTTTT
>TRBV15|TRBJ2-1|TRBD1
CATSRDRQGFLGQFF
TGTGCCACCAGCAGAGATAGACAGGGATTTTTGGGGCAGTTCTTC
>TRBV9|TRBJ2-3|TRBD2
CASSPRFEREIMDTQYF
TGTGCCAGCAGCCCCCGTTTTGAGCGGGAGATCATGGATACGCAGTATTTT
>TRBV5-1|TRBJ1-2|.
CASSLKGEGNYGYTF
TGCGCCAGCAGCTTGAAGGGGGAGGGGAACTATGGCTACACCTTC
>TRBV5-1|TRBJ1-1|.
CASSRAMNTEAFF
TGCGCCAGCAGCCGAGCAATGAACACTGAAGCTTTCTTT
>TRBV2|TRBJ1-1|.
CAQAGETEAFF
TGTGCCCAGGCAGGGGAGACTGAAGCTTTCTTT
>TRBV5-4|TRBJ1-2|.
CASRGDFGGYGYTF
TGTGCCAGCAGGGGGGATTTCGGGGGCTATGGCTACACCTTC
>TRBV4-2|TRBJ1-2|.
CASSQDTAGNYGYTF
TGTGCCAGCAGCCAAGATACGGCGGGGAACTATGGCTACACCTTC
>TRBV9|TRBJ2-1|TRBD2
CASSFGTSTDEQFF
TGTGCCAGCAGCTTCGGGACTAGCACGGATGAGCAGTTCTTC
>TRBV5-1|TRBJ2-2|.
CASSVSLENTGELFF
TGCGCCAGCAGCGTATCCCTAGAGAACACCGGGGAGCTGTTTTTT
>TRBV9|TRBJ1-5|.
CASSVGGDWPQHF
TGTGCCAGCAGCGTGGGAGGGGATTGGCCCCAGCATTTT
>TRBV28|TRBJ2-4|.
CASSLGHAKNIQYF
TGTGCCAGCAGTTTGGGACATGCCAAAAACATTCAGTACTTC
>TRBV2|TRBJ1-3|.
CASSGEAVGGNTIYF
TGTGCCAGCAGTGGAGAGGCTGTTGGCGGAAACACCATATATTTT
>TRBV2|TRBJ2-1|.
CASSYHRDEQFF
TGTGCCAGCAGCTATCACCGGGATGAGCAGTTCTTC
>TRBV4-2|TRBJ2-7|.
CASSQERARGAYEQYF
TGTGCCAGCAGCCAAGAGCGGGCGCGAGGTGCCTACGAGCAGTACTTC
>TRBV19|TRBJ1-1|.
CASSKRARGTEAFF
TGTGCCAGTAGCAAAAGGGCCCGGGGTACTGAAGCTTTCTTT
>TRBV6-1|TRBJ1-2|TRBD1
CASTEQGARYGYTF
TGTGCCAGCACTGAACAGGGGGCGAGATATGGCTACACCTTC
>TRBV6-4|TRBJ2-3|TRBD2
CASSDSMSSGGKDTQYF
TGTGCCAGCAGTGACTCGATGTCTAGCGGGGGGAAAGATACGCAGTATTTT
>TRBV5-1|TRBJ2-1|TRBD1
CASSLSGTDYNEQFF
TGCGCCAGCAGCCTTTCTGGGACAGACTACAATGAGCAGTTCTTC